Listed below are T cell receptor beta chains from one sample, sequenced in a study of blood T cell repertoires in COVID-19. Data came from immunoSEQ multiplex PCR; TCRdb stores just in-frame clones and leaves some out. The table shows around 300,000 clones, with 80% to 90% occurring only once. The sequencing input was peripheral blood. The receptors here all came from a woman in her seventies with COVID-19, enrolled during active disease. The CDR3 runs from the conserved cysteine through the conserved F or W. D genes are given only for firm matches. Some rows mark clone size as missing; the rest say once, few, many or name a class of expanded clone.

NA	TRBJ2-7	NA	13	TRBV10-3	CAISVGQTYEQYF	TGTGCCATCAGTGTTGGACAGACCTACGAGCAGTACTTC
NA	TRBJ2-5	TRBD1	16	TRBV19	CASSRPGTAYQETQYF	TGTGCCAGTAGTAGGCCCGGGACAGCTTACCAAGAGACCCAGTACTTC
NA	TRBJ1-1	NA	17	TRBV28	CASSSPAGSNANTEAFF	TGTGCCAGCAGTTCCCCAGCAGGCTCAAATGCGAACACTGAAGCTTTCTTT
NA	TRBJ2-3	NA	14	TRBV12-2	CASRLGLRGDTQYF	TGTGCAAGTCGCCTGGGACTTCGCGGGGATACGCAGTATTTT
NA	TRBJ1-3	NA	20	TRBV28	CASSLLVLKTRVGSGNTIYF	TGTGCCAGCAGCCTATTAGTTTTGAAGACGAGGGTAGGCTCTGGAAACACCATATATTTT
NA	TRBJ2-4	TRBD1	17	TRBV23-1	CASSHPTGILAKNIQYF	TGCGCCAGCAGTCATCCGACAGGGATCTTAGCCAAAAACATTCAGTACTTC
NA	TRBJ1-4	TRBD1	19	TRBV4-1	CASSQDQVGRQGRGEKLFF	TGCGCCAGCAGCCAAGATCAGGTCGGGAGACAGGGCCGAGGAGAAAAACTGTTTTTT
NA	TRBJ1-3	NA	17	TRBV28	CASSSAPSGNSGNTIYF	TGTGCCAGCAGTTCCGCCCCGAGCGGGAACTCTGGAAACACCATATATTTT
once	TRBJ1-2	NA	13	TRBV6-6	CASSSTYEGGYTF	TGTGCCAGCAGTTCAACTTACGAGGGTGGCTACACCTTC
NA	TRBJ2-3	NA	12	TRBV6-5	CASTAATDTQYF	TGTGCCAGCACGGCGGCCACAGATACGCAGTATTTT
NA	TRBJ1-6	TRBD1	21	TRBV30	CAWSVGYRGGEIFRRYSPLHF	TGTGCCTGGAGTGTTGGCTACAGGGGCGGAGAGATATTTCGGAGATATTCACCCCTCCACTTT
NA	TRBJ1-1	TRBD1	14	TRBV7-2	CASSPGQGFTEAFF	TGTGCCAGCAGCCCCGGACAGGGGTTCACTGAAGCTTTCTTT
few	TRBJ2-1	NA	12	TRBV7-3	CASSFSGNEQFF	TGTGCCAGCAGCTTCTCAGGGAATGAGCAGTTCTTC
few	TRBJ2-6	NA	17	TRBV4-1	CASSQTGVVSGANVLTF	TGCGCCAGCAGCCAGACGGGGGTTGTCTCTGGGGCCAACGTCCTGACTTTC
NA	TRBJ1-1	NA	12	TRBV6-5	CASIAGWTEAFF	TGTGCCAGCATCGCAGGGTGGACTGAAGCTTTCTTT
once	TRBJ2-6	NA	14	TRBV2	CASSVRMGANVLTF	TGTGCCAGCAGTGTGAGAATGGGGGCCAACGTCCTGACTTTC
NA	TRBJ2-2	NA	16	TRBV6-2/TRBV6-3	CASSYSAGLGTGELFF	TGTGCCAGCAGTTACTCGGCCGGGTTGGGCACCGGGGAGCTGTTTTTT
NA	TRBJ1-5	NA	14	TRBV2	CASSPFSVKQPQHF	TGTGCCAGCAGTCCGTTTAGTGTGAAACAGCCCCAGCATTTT
NA	TRBJ2-7	NA	12	TRBV24-1	CATSHNSGEQYF	TGTGCCACCAGTCATAACTCGGGCGAGCAGTACTTC
NA	TRBJ2-7	TRBD1	17	TRBV28	CASSSVLGQGVPYEQYF	TGTGCCAGCAGTTCAGTCCTCGGACAGGGGGTCCCTTACGAGCAGTACTTC
NA	TRBJ1-4	NA	16	TRBV4-1	CASSRLPGETNEKLFF	TGCGCCAGCAGCCGCTTGCCGGGAGAAACAAATGAAAAACTGTTTTTT
NA	TRBJ2-3	NA	15	TRBV19	CASSIEGGGTDTQYF	TGTGCCAGTAGTATAGAAGGCGGAGGCACAGATACGCAGTATTTT
NA	TRBJ1-1	NA	14	TRBV27	CASSSALRGTEAFF	TGTGCCAGCAGTTCGGCCTTAAGAGGGACTGAAGCTTTCTTT
NA	TRBJ1-2	NA	16	TRBV28	CASSGGGLGAEYGYTF	TGTGCCAGCAGTGGGGGGGGACTTGGGGCAGAGTATGGCTACACCTTC
NA	TRBJ2-3	TRBD2	16	TRBV5-1	CASSTTLAGLTDTQYF	TGCGCCAGCAGCACGACACTAGCGGGACTCACAGATACGCAGTATTTT
NA	TRBJ1-2	NA	12	TRBV30	CASGVGNYGYTF	TGTGCCTCAGGGGTCGGTAACTATGGCTACACCTTC
NA	TRBJ2-1	TRBD1	14	TRBV5-1	CASSLAGQINEQFF	TGCGCCAGCAGCTTGGCGGGACAGATCAATGAGCAGTTCTTC
once	TRBJ2-5	TRBD2	14	TRBV2	CASSGGTSGEPQYF	TGTGCCAGCAGTGGAGGGACTAGCGGGGAGCCCCAGTACTTC
NA	TRBJ2-2	NA	11	TRBV5-3	CATPPAGELFF	TGTGCCACCCCTCCGGCCGGGGAGCTGTTTTTT